Described below is a single T cell receptor (beta chain) sequence and its context. Its antigen is unknown. Base qualities were left out, and no much larger clone turns up one base away. The library came from the immunoSEQ multiplex PCR assay. The multiplex PCR relied on a mix of 60 forward primers for TCR Vbeta segments and 13 reverse primers for TCR Jbeta segments. Amplification of the CDR3 region of rearranged TCR beta genes was performed with a multiplex PCR assay on genomic DNA. The Illumina HiSeq System was used to sequence the amplified TCR beta libraries as 87-base-pair reads. The study's processing was this. A later analysis tallied around 87 million unique TCR beta chains across the 700 or so repertoires, and about 10 million of those chains were shared by two or more donors. To remove PCR and sequencing errors, raw reads were error-corrected and collapsed into unique sequences using a nearest-neighbor algorithm that merged closely related sequences. CDR3 sequences were aligned to IMGT reference sequences to assign V, D and J gene segments. For a sequence to be retained, a match of at least six nucleotides was required to both a V gene segment and a J gene segment. Rearrangements were classified as productive when the CDR3 lacked stop codons and remained in frame with V and J, and all other rearrangements were classified as non-productive. CDR3 was defined according to IMGT convention as the region running from the second conserved V-encoded cysteine to the conserved J-encoded phenylalanine. The earlier analysis of roughly 590 of the donors excluded any sequence lacking an unambiguous match to a single V gene segment. An earlier analysis of a few hundred of the donors called V segments functional above 56.7% productive rearrangements and segregating when the between-donor standard deviation exceeded 5%. A statistical classification framework was built for diagnosing cytomegalovirus status from the catalog of TCR beta chain sequences. V and J gene assignment, in a later analysis, came from comparing TCR nucleotide sequences with IMGT/GENE-DB human TR gene sequences. A later analysis assigned CDR3 sequences and most-parsimonious VDJ recombination scenarios with the TCRdist pipeline. In a later analysis, each TCR beta chain was defined by its CDR3 amino acid sequence together with its V-gene family, and reads without a unique V-gene family were excluded. As a way to deal with suspected cross-contamination and a sequencing artifact, a later analysis dropped approximately 590 nucleotide sequences that were highly shared and had low generation probability. In a later analysis, a clonal expansion index for each public chain was calculated from normalized within-repertoire ranks of inferred template counts. In a later analysis, generation probabilities were computed with a VDJ recombination model fitted to out-of-frame rearrangements, and the resulting probabilities were checked against IGoR. Hypergeometric tests were used in a later analysis to score TCR-TCR, TCR-HLA and TCR-CMV co-occurrence, with a repertoire-size bias correction applied to the TCR pairs. A later analysis estimated false discovery rates by permuting HLA or CMV assignments 20 times. A later analysis grouped co-occurring TCRs with DBSCAN, adding TCRdist sequence similarity when clustering within HLA-allele-positive subsets. Repertoires with fewer than 30,000 or more than 120,000 public chains, plus five repertoires with anomalous nucleotide sharing, were excluded from co-occurrence clustering. TCRdb limited this immuneACCESS table to in-frame rearrangements with V and J called. A share of clones is missing; checked studies link under half to unresolved V genes, and the rest is unexplained. The V and J calls and clone size are taken from that table; D and trimming were inferred from the DNA. This sample has around 130,000 clones in its table, and 70% of those were observed once. Jointly, the top ten make up 1.5% to 2% of the sample.

The data stem from a study of cytomegalovirus exposure and HLA in healthy donors (dated 2017 in TCRdb). About the study as a whole: According to an earlier analysis of several hundred of the donors, some 180 million T cells yielded 95 million to 140 million unique TCR beta sequences and about 300 Gb of sequence data. An early release that covered about 640 HLA-typed donors contained approximately 300 gigabases of sequencing data and 75 million to 100 million unique TCR sequences. Of the roughly 400 genotyped donors, approximately 82% fell in the genetic ancestry cluster associated with self-reported Caucasian donors. The study was designed to test whether signatures of past pathogen exposure could be identified by cataloging public T cell receptors. The study profiled the T cell repertoires of hundreds of subjects by immunosequencing and related them to cytomegalovirus serostatus. Besides the first cohort of around 670 subjects, a separate validation cohort made up of 120 different subjects was used. The study combined high-throughput TCR immunosequencing, statistical association of individual TCRs with disease status, and machine learning to predict cytomegalovirus infection status. A later analysis re-examined previously published TCR beta repertoires from roughly 720 donors and added high-resolution HLA genotyping to investigate patterns of TCR occurrence. In the later analysis, no new phenotypic data were used to find candidate immune exposures; instead, reliance was placed on TCR beta sequences and their occurrence across donors. An earlier analysis of 500 to 650 of the donors applied high-throughput TCR beta sequencing to assess whether each TCR beta V gene segment acted as functional or pseudogenic. Donor age, sex, ethnicity and CMV serostatus were compiled alongside the repertoire data. In a later genetic analysis, genome-wide SNP genotypes for about three fifths of the roughly 670 donors were used, and that subset was treated as a discovery cohort. All discovery cohort repertoires had been generated using a single sequencing platform. Both class I and class II loci were covered by HLA typing, at four-digit resolution. Typing coverage differed by locus: A, B, C, DRB1 and DQB1 were typed in about 620-640 donors, DQA1 in approximately 520, DPA1 in 600 to 610, and DPB1 in around 440. Roughly 5 DR-DQ haplotypes were treated as single units for association and clustering because of strong linkage in the cohort. Among around 400 genotyped donors of the cohort, an average of roughly 230,000 unique TCR beta nucleotide sequences was sequenced per donor, of which about 20% were non-productive.

The CDR3 measures 14 amino acids from cysteine to phenylalanine. Just CDR3 DNA is preserved here, 42 bases in frame from base 1. V loses 4 bases, J loses 2 bases, and the germline ends lie 11 bases apart. The germline V gene encodes CDR1 SGHDT and CDR2 YYEEEE. What the research found in general, with its limitations: Roughly uniform sequencing depth across donors was assumed in presence/absence analyses, although this assumption may not hold. In a later analysis, most CMV-associated TCR beta chains were found to appear HLA-restricted, with HLA associations seemingly driven largely by CMV exposure. In a later analysis, HLA-associated TCR beta chains were found to be more clonally expanded and to have lower generation probabilities than equally common non-associated chains. Only TCR beta chains were sequenced in this cohort, and the absence of alpha or paired-chain data limited detectable features. In both the original and validation cohorts, the classifier was reported to diagnose cytomegalovirus status with high specificity and sensitivity. Correlated functional status among segregating V segments might be attributable to linkage disequilibrium, but an unknown experimental factor could not be ruled out. HLA typing was unavailable for some donors at each locus, so association tests used only the typed subset. A few of the identified cytomegalovirus-associated TCR beta chains were confirmed in vitro to be specific for cytomegalovirus antigens. Most TCR sequences were seen in very few donors, while some public TCRs were found in many individuals. In a later analysis, TCR association rates were found to vary across HLA loci, with the most associated TCRs seen for DRB1 alleles and the fewest for HLA-C alleles. In an earlier analysis of some 540 of the donors, most TCR beta V segments appeared in productive rearrangements about 87% or about 30% of the time, broadly matching IMGT annotations. According to a later analysis, parvovirus B19, influenza, CMV and Epstein-Barr virus appeared linked to several top co-occurrence clusters. According to a later genetic analysis, donors in an Asian-associated ancestry cluster had fewer N-insertions in productive TCRs than the approximately 610-donor mean. The study listed 150 to 200 TCR beta chains as associated with cytomegalovirus. The only immune exposure information available for the cohort was CMV serostatus. A cluster of highly shared sequence variants was judged likely to be a technical artifact of the sequencing pipeline. Some IMGT-functional V segments, including TRBV6-2 and TRBV6-3, could not be distinguished by the 87-base-pair reads and were therefore excluded. When HLA alleles, especially DR and DQ, strongly co-occurred, attributing TCR associations to individual alleles was difficult. The authors suggested that the approach could potentially be generalized to other disease states and immunological phenotypes. A later genetic analysis associated a missense DCLRE1C variant with V-gene and J-gene trimming of TCR beta chains, and an independent cohort replicated the association. A further reported finding was that TCR beta sequences accurately predicted the HLA-A and HLA-B alleles for most subjects in the first cohort. Because counts were too low, approximately 18 rarely observed V segments, including chromosome 9 orphons, were excluded from the earlier analysis of some 540 of the donors. A later analysis associated about 17,000 TCR beta sequences with specific HLA alleles at a false discovery rate of 0.05.

In total, 600 or so healthy bone marrow donors made up the cohort. At the time of sampling, all cohort members were nominally healthy, though unrecorded immune exposures were likely present. The donor was CMV seronegative and was included in the group of about 350 seronegative cohort members. Each donor provided a peripheral blood sample, and peripheral blood mononuclear cells were used for TCR beta sequencing. Genomic DNA was extracted from the blood cell samples with the Qiagen DNeasy Blood Extraction Kit. The chain uses TRBV5-6 and TRBJ2-3, and TRBD1 may be the D gene, going by 5 matching bases. The material sequenced was PBMCs. The sequence derives from a woman aged 30 to 39 in good health and CMV-seronegative. The DNA sequence is TGTGCCAGCAGCGCGACAGTGCCCACAGATACGCAGTATTTT. This sequence encodes CASSATVPTDTQYF.